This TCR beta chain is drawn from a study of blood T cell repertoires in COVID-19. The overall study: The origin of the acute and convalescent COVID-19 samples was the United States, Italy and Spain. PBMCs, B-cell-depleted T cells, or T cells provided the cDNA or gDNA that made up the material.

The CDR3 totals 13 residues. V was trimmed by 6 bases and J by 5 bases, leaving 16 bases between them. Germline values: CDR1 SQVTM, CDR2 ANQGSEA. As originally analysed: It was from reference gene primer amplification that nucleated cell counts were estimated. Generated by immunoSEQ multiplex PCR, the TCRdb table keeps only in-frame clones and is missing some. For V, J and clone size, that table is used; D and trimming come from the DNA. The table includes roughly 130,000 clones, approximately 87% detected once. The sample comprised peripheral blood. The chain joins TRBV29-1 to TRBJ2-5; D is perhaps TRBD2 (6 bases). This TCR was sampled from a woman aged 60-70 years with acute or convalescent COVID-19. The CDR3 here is CSVAGQAGETQYF. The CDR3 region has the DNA TGCAGCGTCGCGGGGCAAGCCGGGGAGACCCAGTACTTC.